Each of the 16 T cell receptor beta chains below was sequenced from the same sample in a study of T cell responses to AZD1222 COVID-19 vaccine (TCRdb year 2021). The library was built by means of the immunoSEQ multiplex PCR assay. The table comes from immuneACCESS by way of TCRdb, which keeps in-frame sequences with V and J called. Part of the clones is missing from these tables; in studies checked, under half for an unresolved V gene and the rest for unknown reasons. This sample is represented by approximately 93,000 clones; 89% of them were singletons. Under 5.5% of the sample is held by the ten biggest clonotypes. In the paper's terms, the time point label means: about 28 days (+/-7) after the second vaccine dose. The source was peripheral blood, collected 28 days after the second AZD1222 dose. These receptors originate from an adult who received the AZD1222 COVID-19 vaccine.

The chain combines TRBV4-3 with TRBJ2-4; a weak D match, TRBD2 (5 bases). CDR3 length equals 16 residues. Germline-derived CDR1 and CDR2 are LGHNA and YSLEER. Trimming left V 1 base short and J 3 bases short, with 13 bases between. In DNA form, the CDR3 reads TGCGCCAGCAGCCAAGCGGGGTCCCGTGGCAAAAACATTCAGTACTTC. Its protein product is CASSQAGSRGKNIQYF.

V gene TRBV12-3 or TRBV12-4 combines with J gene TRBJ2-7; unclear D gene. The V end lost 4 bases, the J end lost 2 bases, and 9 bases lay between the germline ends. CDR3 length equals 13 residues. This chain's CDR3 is CASSYGGPYEQYV. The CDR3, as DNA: TGTGCCAGCAGTTACGGCGGACCCTACGAGCAGTACGTC.

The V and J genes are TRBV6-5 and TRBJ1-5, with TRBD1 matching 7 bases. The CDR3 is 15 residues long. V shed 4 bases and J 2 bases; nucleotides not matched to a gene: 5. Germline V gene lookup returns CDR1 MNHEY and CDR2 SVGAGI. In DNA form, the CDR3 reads TGTGCCAGCAGTTTGGACAGGTTCGGCAATCAGCCCCAGCATTTT. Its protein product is CASSLDRFGNQPQHF.

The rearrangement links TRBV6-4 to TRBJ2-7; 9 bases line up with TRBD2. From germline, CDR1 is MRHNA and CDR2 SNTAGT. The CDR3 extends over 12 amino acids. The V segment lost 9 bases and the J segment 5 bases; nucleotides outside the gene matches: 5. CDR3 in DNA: TGTGCCAGTAGCGGGGGCCCAGACGAGCAGTACGTC. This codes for CASSGGPDEQYV.

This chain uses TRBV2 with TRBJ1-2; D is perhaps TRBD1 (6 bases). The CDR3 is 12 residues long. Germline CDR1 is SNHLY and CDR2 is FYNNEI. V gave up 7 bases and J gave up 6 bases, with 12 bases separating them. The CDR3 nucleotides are TGTGCCAGCAACAGGGATTCGAATGGCTACACCTTC. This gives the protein CASNRDSNGYTF.

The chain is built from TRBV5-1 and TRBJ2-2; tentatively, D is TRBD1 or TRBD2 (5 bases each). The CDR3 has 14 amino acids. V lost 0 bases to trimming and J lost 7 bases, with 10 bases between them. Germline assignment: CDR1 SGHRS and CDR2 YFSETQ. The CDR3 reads CASSLGGARGELFF. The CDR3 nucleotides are TGCGCCAGCAGCTTGGGAGGGGCGCGCGGGGAGCTGTTTTTT. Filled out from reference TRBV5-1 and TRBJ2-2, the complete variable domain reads KAGVTQTPRYLIKTRGQQVTLSCSPISGHRSVSWYQQTPGQGLQFLFEYFSETQRNKGNFPGRFSGRQFSNSRSEMNVSTLELGDSALYLCASSLGGARGELFFGEGSRLTVL.

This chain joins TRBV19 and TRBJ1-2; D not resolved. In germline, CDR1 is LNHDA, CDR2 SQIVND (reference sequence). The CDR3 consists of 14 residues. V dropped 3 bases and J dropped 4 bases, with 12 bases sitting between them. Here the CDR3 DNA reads TGTGCCAGTAGTATCGGGCCAGCGAGCTATGGCTACACCTTC. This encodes CASSIGPASYGYTF.

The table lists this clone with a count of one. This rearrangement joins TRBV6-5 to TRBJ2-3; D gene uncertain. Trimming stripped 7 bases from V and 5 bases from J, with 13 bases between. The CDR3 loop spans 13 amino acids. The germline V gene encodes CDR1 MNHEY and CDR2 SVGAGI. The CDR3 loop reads CASTTGLGDTQYF. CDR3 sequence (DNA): TGTGCCAGCACCACGGGCTTGGGAGATACGCAGTATTTT.

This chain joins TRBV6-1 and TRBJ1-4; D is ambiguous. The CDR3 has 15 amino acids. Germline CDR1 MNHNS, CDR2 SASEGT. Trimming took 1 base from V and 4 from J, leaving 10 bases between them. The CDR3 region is CASSEVWQYNEKLFF. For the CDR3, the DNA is TGTGCCAGCAGTGAAGTGTGGCAATATAATGAAAAACTGTTTTTT.

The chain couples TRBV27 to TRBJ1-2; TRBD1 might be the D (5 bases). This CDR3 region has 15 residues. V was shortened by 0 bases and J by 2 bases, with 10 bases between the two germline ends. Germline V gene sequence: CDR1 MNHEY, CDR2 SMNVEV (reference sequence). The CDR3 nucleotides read TGTGCCAGCAGTTTATCGCCCCGGGACAACTATGGCTACACCTTC. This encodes CASSLSPRDNYGYTF.

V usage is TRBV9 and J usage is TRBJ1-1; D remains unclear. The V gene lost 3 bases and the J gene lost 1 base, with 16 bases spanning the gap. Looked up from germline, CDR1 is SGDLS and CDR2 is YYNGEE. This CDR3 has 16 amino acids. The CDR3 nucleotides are TGTGCCAGCAGCGCCGACGACGGATCACCGAACACTGAAGCTTTCTTT. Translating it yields CASSADDGSPNTEAFF.

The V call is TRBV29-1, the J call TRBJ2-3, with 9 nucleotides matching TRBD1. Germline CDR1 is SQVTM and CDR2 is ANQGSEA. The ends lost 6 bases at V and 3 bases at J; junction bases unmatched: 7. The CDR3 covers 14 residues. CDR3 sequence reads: CSVEGTGLTDTQYF. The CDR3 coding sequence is TGCAGCGTCGAGGGGACAGGGTTGACAGATACGCAGTATTTT.

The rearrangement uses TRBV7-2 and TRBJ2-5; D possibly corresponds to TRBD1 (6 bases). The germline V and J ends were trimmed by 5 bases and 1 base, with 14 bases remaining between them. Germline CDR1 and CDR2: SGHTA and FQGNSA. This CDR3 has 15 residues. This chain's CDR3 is CASSDRRQAQETQYF. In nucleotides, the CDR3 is TGTGCCAGCAGCGACCGGCGACAGGCCCAAGAGACCCAGTACTTC.

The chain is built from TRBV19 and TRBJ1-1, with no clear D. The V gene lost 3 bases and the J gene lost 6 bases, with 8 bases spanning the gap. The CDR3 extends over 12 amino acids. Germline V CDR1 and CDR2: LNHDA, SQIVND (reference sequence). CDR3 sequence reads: CASSMRVSEAFF. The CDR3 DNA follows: TGTGCCAGTAGTATGAGGGTATCTGAAGCTTTCTTT. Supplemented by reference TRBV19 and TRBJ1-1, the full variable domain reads DGGITQSPKYLFRKEGQNVTLSCEQNLNHDAMYWYRQDPGQGLRLIYYSQIVNDFQKGDIAEGYSVSREKKESFPLTVTSAQKNPTAFYLCASSMRVSEAFFGQGTRLTVV.

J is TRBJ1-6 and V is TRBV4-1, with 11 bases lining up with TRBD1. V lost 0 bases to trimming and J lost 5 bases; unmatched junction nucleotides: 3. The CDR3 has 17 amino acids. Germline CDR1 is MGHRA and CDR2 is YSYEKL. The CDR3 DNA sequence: TGCGCCAGCAGCCAAGAGGGACAGGGGGTGGATAATTCACCCCTCCACTTT. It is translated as CASSQEGQGVDNSPLHF.

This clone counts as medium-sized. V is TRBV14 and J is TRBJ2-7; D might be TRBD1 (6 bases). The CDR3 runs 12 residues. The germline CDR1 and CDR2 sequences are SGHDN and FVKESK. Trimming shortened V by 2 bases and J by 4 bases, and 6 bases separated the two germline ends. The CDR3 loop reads CASSQQGYEQYV. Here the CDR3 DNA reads TGTGCCAGCAGCCAACAGGGGTACGAGCAGTACGTC.